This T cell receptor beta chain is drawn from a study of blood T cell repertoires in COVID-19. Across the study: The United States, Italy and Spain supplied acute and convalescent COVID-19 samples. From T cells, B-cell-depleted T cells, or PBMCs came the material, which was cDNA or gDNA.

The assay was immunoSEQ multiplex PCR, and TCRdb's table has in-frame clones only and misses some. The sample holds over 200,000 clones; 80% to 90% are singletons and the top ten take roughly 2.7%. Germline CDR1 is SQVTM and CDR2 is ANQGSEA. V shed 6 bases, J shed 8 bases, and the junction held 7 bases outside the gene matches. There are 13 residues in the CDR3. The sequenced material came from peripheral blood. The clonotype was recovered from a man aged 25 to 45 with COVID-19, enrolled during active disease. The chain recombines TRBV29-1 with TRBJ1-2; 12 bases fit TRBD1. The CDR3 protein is CSVEGQGASGYTF. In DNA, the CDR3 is TGCAGCGTCGAGGGACAGGGGGCGTCCGGCTACACCTTC.